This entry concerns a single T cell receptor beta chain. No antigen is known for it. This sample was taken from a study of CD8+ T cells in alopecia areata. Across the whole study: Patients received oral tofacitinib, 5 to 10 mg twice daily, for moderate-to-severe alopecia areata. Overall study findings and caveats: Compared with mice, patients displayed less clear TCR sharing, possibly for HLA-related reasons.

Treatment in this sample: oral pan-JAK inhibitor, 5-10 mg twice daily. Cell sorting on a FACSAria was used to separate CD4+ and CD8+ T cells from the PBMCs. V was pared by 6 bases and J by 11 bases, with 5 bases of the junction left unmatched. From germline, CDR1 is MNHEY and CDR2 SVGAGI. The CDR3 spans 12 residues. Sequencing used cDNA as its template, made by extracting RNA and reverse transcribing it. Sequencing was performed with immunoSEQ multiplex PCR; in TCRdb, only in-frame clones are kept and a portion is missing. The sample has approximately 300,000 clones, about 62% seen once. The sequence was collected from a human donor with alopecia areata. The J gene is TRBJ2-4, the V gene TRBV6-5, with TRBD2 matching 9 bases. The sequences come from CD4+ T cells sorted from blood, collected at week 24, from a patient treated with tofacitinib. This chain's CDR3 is CASSYGGGVQYF. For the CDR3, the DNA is TGTGCCAGCAGCTACGGCGGGGGGGTTCAGTACTTC.